Presented here are 18 T cell receptor beta chains from one specimen sequenced in a study of regulatory T cells in long-lasting Graves disease. Sequencing libraries for TCR beta were prepared with iRepertoire HTBI primers and Arm-PCR of CDR3 regions. TCRdb redid the calling of the multiplex PCR reads with MiXCR, one entry per CDR3 protein. The repertoire has over 200,000 distinct CDR3 sequences, about 18% of them found once; the top ten carry approximately 15%. The time point was: newly diagnosed GD, antithyroid drugs for less than 3 months. Scientists built the TCR library using RNA that was extracted from PBMCs. These sequences were also reported in another study, on T cells in Graves' hyperthyroidism and ophthalmopathy.

This specimen consisted of peripheral blood mononuclear cells (PBMCs), obtained at new diagnosis, from a patient treated with antithyroid drugs. These receptors were collected from a woman aged 25 to 45 with Graves disease.

This clonotype was observed many times. The chain joins TRBV2 to TRBJ1-1, with 7 bases matching TRBD1. The CDR3 totals 18 residues. The J segment lost 3 bases and the V segment lost 4 bases, leaving 17 bases of the junction unmatched. Germline CDR1 reads SNHLY; CDR2 reads FYNNEI. The CDR3 sequence is CASSVPRETGFGDTEAFF. The CDR3 DNA reads as TGTGCCAGCAGTGTCCCCCGCGAGACAGGGTTCGGGGACACTGAAGCTTTCTTT.

This clonotype was counted ten times or more. The chain links TRBV18 to TRBJ2-7, with D possibly called TRBD1 or TRBD2 (5 bases each). The CDR3 loop spans 13 amino acids. Germline V gene sequence: CDR1 KGHSH, CDR2 LQKENI. V was cut by 6 bases and J by 7 bases, with 16 bases left in between. CDR3 DNA: TGTGCCAGCTCCCCCGGGGCAAGTCAGGAGCAGTACTTC. Its protein product is CASSPGASQEQYF.

At least ten counts were recorded for this clonotype. V usage is TRBV7-2 and J usage is TRBJ2-3, with D perhaps matching TRBD1 (5 bases). The CDR3 sequence is 17 residues long. V shed 2 bases and J shed 4 bases, with 19 bases lying between them. Germline CDR1 is SGHTA and CDR2 is FQGNSA. Here the CDR3 reads CASSLMPPGKGADTQYF. The CDR3 DNA reads as TGTGCCAGCAGCTTAATGCCCCCAGGGAAGGGTGCAGATACGCAGTATTTT.

The V and J genes are TRBV7-8 and TRBJ1-5, with TRBD1 matching over 12 bases. V lost 3 bases to trimming and J lost 3 bases; unmatched junction nucleotides: 3. Germline CDR1 reads SGHVS; CDR2 reads FQNEAQ. This CDR3 is 16 amino acids long. In DNA form, the CDR3 reads TGTGCCAGCAGCTTGGGGACAGGGGGCTACAATCAGCCCCAGCATTTT. It yields the protein CASSLGTGGYNQPQHF.

The gene calls are TRBV11-3 and TRBJ2-5; D gene uncertain. Trimming pared 2 bases from V and 5 bases from J, leaving 9 bases between. Germline V CDR1 and CDR2: SGHNT, YENEEA. CDR3 length: 13 amino acids. This CDR3 is CASSLMVQETQYF. The DNA of the CDR3 is TGTGCCAGCAGCTTAATGGTACAGGAGACCCAGTACTTC.

This clonotype was seen ten or more times. V gene TRBV7-9 combines with J gene TRBJ2-5; D gene unclear. The CDR3 consists of 14 residues. V lost 3 bases to trimming and J lost 2 bases, with 10 bases between them. CDR1 and CDR2 from the germline V gene are SEHNR and FQNEAQ (reference sequence). The CDR3 protein is CASSFRAQQETQYF. Here the CDR3 DNA reads TGTGCCAGCAGCTTCCGGGCACAGCAAGAGACCCAGTACTTC.

V is TRBV5-4 and J is TRBJ1-1, with no clear D. Germline V gives CDR1 SGHNT, CDR2 YYREEE (reference sequence). V dropped 4 bases and J dropped 1 base, with 8 bases sitting between them. The CDR3 sequence is 13 residues long. CDR3 protein: CASSRPWNTEAFF. The CDR3 region has the DNA TGTGCCAGCAGCCGCCCTTGGAACACTGAAGCTTTCTTT. The variable domain in full, with the rest retrieved from reference TRBV5-4 and TRBJ1-1, is ETGVTQSPTHLIKTRGQQVTLRCSSQSGHNTVSWYQQALGQGPQFIFQYYREEENGRGNFPPRFSGLQFPNYSSELNVNALELDDSALYLCASSRPWNTEAFFGQGTRLTVV.

This clonotype was counted ten times or more. The rearrangement joins TRBV7-3 to TRBJ2-2, with TRBD1 as a possible D gene (6 bases). V was clipped by 3 bases and J by 8 bases, with 13 bases between them. This CDR3 has 14 residues. Germline V gene lookup returns CDR1 SGHTA and CDR2 FQGTGA. CDR3 region: CASSFGTNSGELFF. CDR3 bases: TGTGCCAGCAGCTTCGGGACAAACTCAGGGGAGCTGTTTTTT.

In this sample, this clonotype turned up many times. The J gene is TRBJ1-5, the V gene TRBV2; D call uncertain. Trimming removed 4 bases at V and 5 bases at J, with 18 bases between. The CDR3 is 16 amino acids. The germline gives CDR1 SNHLY, CDR2 FYNNEI. The CDR3 reads CASSGTDSEGYQPQHF. DNA of the CDR3: TGTGCCAGCAGTGGTACGGACTCGGAAGGGTATCAGCCCCAGCATTTT.

This clonotype was seen ten or more times. The V gene is TRBV11-2, the J gene TRBJ1-1, with D unclear. V lost 1 base and J 4 bases, leaving 13 bases between the germline ends. There are 15 residues in the CDR3. Germline V lookup: CDR1 SGHAT, CDR2 FQNNGV. CDR3 nucleotides: TGTGCCAGCAGCTTAGGGCCAGGCCGGGGCACTGAAGCTTTCTTT. This encodes CASSLGPGRGTEAFF.

In its sample, this clonotype was seen a few times. A single base separates this from a much larger clone, so it may be a read error. V gene TRBV7-2 combines with J gene TRBJ1-1; D is perhaps TRBD1 (5 bases). Germline V gene sequence: CDR1 SGHTA, CDR2 FQGNSA. This CDR3 is built from 13 residues. V was cut by 5 bases and J by 6 bases, with 13 bases left in between. The CDR3 loop is CASSAGRLAEAFF. Written as DNA, the CDR3 is TGTGCCAGCAGCGCGGGACGTTTGGCTGAAGCTTTCTTT.

The gene calls are TRBV12-3 or TRBV12-4 and TRBJ1-1, with 7 bases that match TRBD1. V was pared by 3 bases and J by 3 bases, with 10 bases of the junction left unmatched. This CDR3 is built from 16 residues. The CDR3 spells CASSLGRQGTYTEAFF. DNA of the CDR3: TGTGCCAGCAGTTTGGGACGACAGGGAACGTACACTGAAGCTTTCTTT.

This clonotype was observed many times. The rearrangement joins TRBV4-2 to TRBJ2-5; 7 nucleotides agree with TRBD1. Germline trimming cut 4 bases from V and 0 bases from J; bases unmatched to any gene: 5. The CDR3 totals 15 residues. The germline V gene encodes CDR1 LGHNA and CDR2 YNFKEQ. For the CDR3, the DNA is TGTGCCAGCAGCCGCATACAGGGGTACCAAGAGACCCAGTACTTC. Residues: CASSRIQGYQETQYF.

This clonotype occurred many times. Here the CDR3 reads CASSYPGKSNTGELFF. CDR3 in DNA: TGTGCCAGCAGCTACCCCGGGAAATCAAACACCGGGGAGCTGTTTTTT. The chain links TRBV7-6 to TRBJ2-2; TRBD2 is a possible D gene (5 bases). CDR1 is SGHVS and CDR2 is FNYEAQ in the germline V gene. The V end lost 4 bases, the J end lost 2 bases, and 14 bases lay between the germline ends. CDR3 length: 16 residues.

This clonotype showed up many times. The chain uses TRBV6-1 and TRBJ1-2; no clear D. V lost 6 bases and J lost 0, with 8 bases in between. Germline V gives CDR1 MNHNS, CDR2 SASEGT. The CDR3 has 13 amino acids. The CDR3 spells CASRAGANYGYTF. The DNA for the CDR3 is TGTGCCAGCAGAGCGGGAGCTAACTATGGCTACACCTTC.

This clonotype turned up a few times. This rearrangement joins TRBV10-2 to TRBJ2-2, with D tentatively TRBD1 (5 bases). Trimming pared 6 bases from V and 9 bases from J, leaving 14 bases between. CDR3 size: 13 residues. Germline values: CDR1 WSHSY, CDR2 SAAADI. This chain's CDR3 is CASRGPPSWELFF. The CDR3 nucleotides read TGCGCCAGCAGGGGGCCTCCCTCGTGGGAGCTGTTTTTT.

This clonotype was counted at least ten times. The chain is built from TRBV7-9 and TRBJ1-3; D is uncertain. This CDR3 comprises 14 residues. With 5 bases removed from V and 2 bases from J, the gap between germline ends came to 10 bases. Germline V gene data show CDR1 as SEHNR and CDR2 as FQNEAQ (reference sequence). CDR3 in amino acids: CASSARTAGNTIYF. CDR3 nucleotides: TGTGCCAGCAGCGCCCGGACGGCTGGAAACACCATATATTTT.

This chain uses TRBV2 with TRBJ2-5; D unclear. The CDR3 runs to 14 residues. Germline V gives CDR1 SNHLY, CDR2 FYNNEI. Trimming took off 7 bases at V and 0 bases at J, with 12 bases between the two ends. CDR3 sequence (DNA): TGTGCCAGCACCCCCTCACGGTACCAAGAGACCCAGTACTTC. This gives the protein CASTPSRYQETQYF.